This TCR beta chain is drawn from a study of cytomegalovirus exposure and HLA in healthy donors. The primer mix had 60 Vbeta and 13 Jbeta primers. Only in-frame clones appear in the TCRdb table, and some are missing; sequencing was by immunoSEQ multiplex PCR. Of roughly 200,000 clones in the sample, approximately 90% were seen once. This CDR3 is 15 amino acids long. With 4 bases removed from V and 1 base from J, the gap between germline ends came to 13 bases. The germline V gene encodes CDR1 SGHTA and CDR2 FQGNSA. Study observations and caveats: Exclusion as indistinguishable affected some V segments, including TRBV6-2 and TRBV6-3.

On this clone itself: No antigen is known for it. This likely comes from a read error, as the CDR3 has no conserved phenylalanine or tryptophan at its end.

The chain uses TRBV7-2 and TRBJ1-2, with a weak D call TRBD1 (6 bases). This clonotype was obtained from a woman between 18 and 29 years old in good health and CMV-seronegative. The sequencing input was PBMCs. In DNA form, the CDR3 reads TGTGCCAGCAGCTACCAGGGGAGTATTAACTATGGCTACACCCTC. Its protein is CASSYQGSINYGYTL.